A single sample gave rise to the 5 T cell receptor beta chains below, sequenced in a study of blood T cell repertoires in COVID-19. Libraries were prepared by immunoSEQ multiplex PCR; TCRdb keeps only in-frame clonotypes and omits some of them. The sample carries 55,000 to 75,000 clones, around 89% recorded once. The sample taken for sequencing was peripheral blood. The receptors come from a human donor in a cohort sampled during active COVID-19.

The J gene is TRBJ1-6, the V gene TRBV9; no clear D gene. This CDR3 is 15 amino acids long. Trimming shortened V by 4 bases and J by 5 bases, and 13 bases separated the two germline ends. Germline values: CDR1 SGDLS, CDR2 YYNGEE. The CDR3 loop reads CASSTRDTDNSPLHF. The DNA of the CDR3 is TGTGCCAGCAGCACCCGCGACACGGATAATTCACCCCTCCACTTT.

CDR3 DNA: TGTGCCACCAGTACCGCGGGAGAAGGAGATACGCAGTATTTT. It translates to CATSTAGEGDTQYF. This chain uses TRBV24-1 with TRBJ2-3, with 7 bases matching TRBD2. V dropped 6 bases and J dropped 5; count of bases not matched to a gene: 7. Germline CDR1 is KGHDR and CDR2 is SFDVKD. The CDR3 loop spans 14 amino acids.

This sequence joins TRBV4-2 and TRBJ1-2; TRBD1 matches 7 bases. Germline V gene data show CDR1 as LGHNA and CDR2 as YNFKEQ. Germline trimming cut 0 bases from V and 6 bases from J; bases unmatched to any gene: 10. The CDR3 extends over 16 amino acids. CDR3 coding DNA: TGTGCCAGCAGCCAAGAGGGAAAGGGGGCGTCCGATGGCTACACCTTC. This translates into CASSQEGKGASDGYTF.

This clone has a single count. The genes are TRBV10-3 and TRBJ1-1; no firm D call. The length of the CDR3 is 12 residues. Germline-derived CDR1 and CDR2 are ENHRY and SYGVKD. The germline V and J ends were trimmed by 10 bases and 2 bases, with 11 bases remaining between them. CDR3 sequence: CATAGVNTEAFF. The CDR3 DNA reads TGTGCCACAGCCGGGGTTAACACTGAAGCTTTCTTT.

The rearrangement links TRBV27 to TRBJ2-1, with TRBD2 as a possible D gene (6 bases). Germline V lookup: CDR1 MNHEY, CDR2 SMNVEV (reference sequence). With 10 bases removed from V and 4 bases from J, the gap between germline ends came to 29 bases. The CDR3 has 18 residues. CDR3 sequence reads: CATSRGGKGPGNYNEQFF. For the CDR3, the DNA is TGTGCCACCTCCCGGGGCGGGAAGGGCCCTGGTAATTACAATGAGCAGTTCTTC.